This section outlines one T cell receptor beta chain sequence together with its context. The table came from immunoSEQ multiplex PCR; TCRdb's copy has only in-frame clones and leaves some out. Of some 760,000 clones listed, over 75% were seen once; the top ten hold around 0.0099%. The CDR3 consists of 18 residues. From germline, CDR1 is WSHSY and CDR2 SAAADI. Losses at the gene ends were 2 bases for V and 3 bases for J; bases not matched to a gene: 6. This sample is part of a study of shared T cell receptors in the human thymus. In addition, the sample was reused for a study of human thymus T cells. In that study: During corrective heart surgery, resections were taken, and the thymus tissue came from them. Thymic and blood repertoires appeared to display a bias in their usage of V and J genes. Related research reported highly overlapping thymic repertoires among unrelated individuals.

The rearrangement links TRBV10-2 to TRBJ2-4; the match to TRBD2 covers 14 bases. Sequenced: thymocytes. The receptor's source is a girl under three years old with a congenital heart defect. The chain's CDR3 is CASSEPGLAGAIKNIQYF. CDR3 DNA: TGCGCCAGCAGTGAGCCGGGACTAGCGGGGGCTATCAAAAACATTCAGTACTTC.